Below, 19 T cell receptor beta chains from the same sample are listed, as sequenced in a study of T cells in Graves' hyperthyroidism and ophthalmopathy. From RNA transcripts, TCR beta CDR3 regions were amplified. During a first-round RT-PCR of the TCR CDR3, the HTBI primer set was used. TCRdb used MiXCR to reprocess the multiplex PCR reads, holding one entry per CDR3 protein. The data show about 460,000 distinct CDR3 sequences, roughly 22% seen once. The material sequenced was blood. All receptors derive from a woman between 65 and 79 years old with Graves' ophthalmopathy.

CDR3 in DNA: TGTGCCAGCAGCGAACAGGGGCTTAGCACTGAAGCTTTCTTT. Protein sequence: CASSEQGLSTEAFF. The chain employs TRBV7-9 and TRBJ1-1; 7 positions agree with TRBD1. Germline V gene lookup returns CDR1 SEHNR and CDR2 FQNEAQ (reference sequence). CDR3 size: 14 residues. V was clipped by 5 bases and J by 4 bases; unmatched bases: 7.

Written as DNA, the CDR3 is TGTGCCAGCAGTGTTACAGGGCTGGTGGGTGGCTACACCTTC. Its translation: CASSVTGLVGGYTF. The rearrangement joins TRBV25-1 to TRBJ1-2; D possibly corresponds to TRBD1 (6 bases). CDR1 and CDR2 from the germline V gene are MGHDK and SYGVNS. The ends were cut back, 4 bases at V and 7 bases at J, with 16 bases in the middle. CDR3 size: 14 residues.

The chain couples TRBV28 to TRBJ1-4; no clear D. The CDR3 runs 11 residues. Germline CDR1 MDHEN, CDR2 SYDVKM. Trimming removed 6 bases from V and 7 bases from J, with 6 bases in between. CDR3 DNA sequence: TGTGCCAGCAGCGTCACTGAAAAACTGTTTTTT. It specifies CASSVTEKLFF.

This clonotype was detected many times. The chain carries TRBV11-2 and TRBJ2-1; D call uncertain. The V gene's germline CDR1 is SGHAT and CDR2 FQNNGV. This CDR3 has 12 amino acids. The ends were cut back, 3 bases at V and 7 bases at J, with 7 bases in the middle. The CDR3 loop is CASSLSPNEQFF. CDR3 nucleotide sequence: TGTGCCAGCAGCTTGTCCCCGAATGAGCAGTTCTTC.

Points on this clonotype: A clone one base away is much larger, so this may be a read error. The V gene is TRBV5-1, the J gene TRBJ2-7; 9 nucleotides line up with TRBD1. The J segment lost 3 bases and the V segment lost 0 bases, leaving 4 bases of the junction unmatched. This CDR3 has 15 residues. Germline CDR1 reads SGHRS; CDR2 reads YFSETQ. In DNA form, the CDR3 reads TGCGCCAGCAGCTTGGTGACGGACAGGGGCTACGAGCAGTACTTC. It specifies CASSLVTDRGYEQYF. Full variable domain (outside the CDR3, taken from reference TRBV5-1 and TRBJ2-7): KAGVTQTPRYLIKTRGQQVTLSCSPISGHRSVSWYQQTPGQGLQFLFEYFSETQRNKGNFPGRFSGRQFSNSRSEMNVSTLELGDSALYLCASSLVTDRGYEQYFGPGTRLTVT.

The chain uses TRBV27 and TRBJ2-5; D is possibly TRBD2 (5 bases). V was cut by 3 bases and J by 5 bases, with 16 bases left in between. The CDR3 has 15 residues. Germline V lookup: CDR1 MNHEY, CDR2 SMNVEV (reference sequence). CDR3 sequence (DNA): TGTGCCAGCAGTTTGAAACGGGATGTATGGGAGACCCAGTACTTC. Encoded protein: CASSLKRDVWETQYF.

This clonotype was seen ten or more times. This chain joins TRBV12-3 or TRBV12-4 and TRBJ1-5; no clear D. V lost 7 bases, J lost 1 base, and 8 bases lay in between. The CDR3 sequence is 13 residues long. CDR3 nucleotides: TGTGCCAGCACCCTCCGGAGCAATCAGCCCCAGCATTTT. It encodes CASTLRSNQPQHF.

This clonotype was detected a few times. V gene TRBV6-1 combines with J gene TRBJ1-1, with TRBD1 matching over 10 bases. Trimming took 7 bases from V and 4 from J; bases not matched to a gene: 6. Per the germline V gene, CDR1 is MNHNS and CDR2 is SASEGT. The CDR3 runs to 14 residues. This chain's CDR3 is CASTRDRGGTEAFF. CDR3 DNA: TGTGCCAGCACTCGGGACAGGGGAGGCACTGAAGCTTTCTTT.

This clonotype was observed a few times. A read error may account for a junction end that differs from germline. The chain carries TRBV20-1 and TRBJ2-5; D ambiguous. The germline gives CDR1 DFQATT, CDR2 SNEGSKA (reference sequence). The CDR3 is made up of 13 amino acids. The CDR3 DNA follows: TGCAGTGCTAGAGGGTTGGACCATGAGACCCAGTACTTC. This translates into CSARGLDHETQYF.

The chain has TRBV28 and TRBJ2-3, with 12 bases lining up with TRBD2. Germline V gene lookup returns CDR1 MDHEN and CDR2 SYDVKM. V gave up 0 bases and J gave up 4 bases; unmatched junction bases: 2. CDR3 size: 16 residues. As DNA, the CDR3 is TGTGCCAGCAGTTTATGGGCTAGCGGGGGGGCAGATACGCAGTATTTT. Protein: CASSLWASGGADTQYF.

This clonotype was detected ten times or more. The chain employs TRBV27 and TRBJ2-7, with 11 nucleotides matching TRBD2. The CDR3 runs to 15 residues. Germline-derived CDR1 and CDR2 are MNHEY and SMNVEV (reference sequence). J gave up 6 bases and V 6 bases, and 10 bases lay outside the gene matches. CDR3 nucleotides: TGTGCCAGCAGGATGAGACTAGCGGGATCCCTCGAGCAGTACTTC. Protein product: CASRMRLAGSLEQYF.

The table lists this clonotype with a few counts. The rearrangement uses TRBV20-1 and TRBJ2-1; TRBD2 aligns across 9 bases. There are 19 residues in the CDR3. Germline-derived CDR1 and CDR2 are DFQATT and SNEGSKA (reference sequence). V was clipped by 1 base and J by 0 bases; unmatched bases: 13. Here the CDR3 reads CSARVDLGAGGASYNEQFF. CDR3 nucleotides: TGCAGTGCTAGAGTGGATCTGGGGGCGGGAGGGGCCTCCTACAATGAGCAGTTCTTC.

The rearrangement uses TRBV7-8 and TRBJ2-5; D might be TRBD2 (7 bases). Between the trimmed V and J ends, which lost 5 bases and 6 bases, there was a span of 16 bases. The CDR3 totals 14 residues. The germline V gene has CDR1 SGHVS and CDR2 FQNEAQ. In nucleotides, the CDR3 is TGTGCCAGCAGCCCGGGGTGGGGGGGCAAGACCCAGTACTTC. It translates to CASSPGWGGKTQYF.

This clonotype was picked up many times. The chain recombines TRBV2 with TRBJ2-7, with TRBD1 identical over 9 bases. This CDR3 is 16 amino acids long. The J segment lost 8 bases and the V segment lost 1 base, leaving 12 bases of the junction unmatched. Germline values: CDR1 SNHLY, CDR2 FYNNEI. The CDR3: CASSEVPPTGTGKQYF. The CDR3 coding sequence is TGTGCCAGCAGTGAAGTCCCGCCGACCGGGACAGGGAAGCAGTACTTC.

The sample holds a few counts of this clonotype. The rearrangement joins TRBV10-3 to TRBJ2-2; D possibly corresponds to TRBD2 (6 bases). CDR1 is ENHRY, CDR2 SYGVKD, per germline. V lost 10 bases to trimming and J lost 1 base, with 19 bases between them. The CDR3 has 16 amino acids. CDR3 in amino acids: CATLPTPGLNTGELFF. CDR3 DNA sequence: TGTGCCACCCTACCGACCCCGGGACTGAACACCGGGGAGCTGTTTTTT.

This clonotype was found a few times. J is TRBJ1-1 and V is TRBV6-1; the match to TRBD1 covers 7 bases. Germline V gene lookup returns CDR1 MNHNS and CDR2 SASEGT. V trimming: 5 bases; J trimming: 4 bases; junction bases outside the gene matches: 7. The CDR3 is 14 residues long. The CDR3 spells CASSLTGLATEAFF. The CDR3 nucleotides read TGTGCCAGCAGTCTGACAGGGTTGGCCACTGAAGCTTTCTTT.

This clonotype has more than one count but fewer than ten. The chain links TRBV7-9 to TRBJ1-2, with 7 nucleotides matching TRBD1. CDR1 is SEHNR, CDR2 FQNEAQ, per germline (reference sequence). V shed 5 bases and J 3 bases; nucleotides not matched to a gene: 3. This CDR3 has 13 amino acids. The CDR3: CASSTTGYYGYTF. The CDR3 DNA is TGTGCCAGCAGCACGACAGGGTACTATGGCTACACCTTC. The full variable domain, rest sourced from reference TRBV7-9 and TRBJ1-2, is DTGVSQNPRHKITKRGQNVTFRCDPISEHNRLYWYRQTLGQGPEFLTYFQNEAQLEKSRLLSDRFSAERPKGSFSTLEIQRTEQGDSAMYLCASSTTGYYGYTFGSGTRLTVV.

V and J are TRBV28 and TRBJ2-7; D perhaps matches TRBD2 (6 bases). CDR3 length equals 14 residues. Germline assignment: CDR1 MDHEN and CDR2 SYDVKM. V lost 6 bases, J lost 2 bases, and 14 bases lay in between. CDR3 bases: TGTGCCAGCAGAGGGACTTCCGCCGCCTACGAGCAGTACTTC. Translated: CASRGTSAAYEQYF. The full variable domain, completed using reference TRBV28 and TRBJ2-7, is DVKVTQSSRYLVKRTGEKVFLECVQDMDHENMFWYRQDPGLGLRLIYFSYDVKMKEKGDIPEGYSVSREKKERFSLILESASTNQTSMYLCASRGTSAAYEQYFGPGTRLTVT.

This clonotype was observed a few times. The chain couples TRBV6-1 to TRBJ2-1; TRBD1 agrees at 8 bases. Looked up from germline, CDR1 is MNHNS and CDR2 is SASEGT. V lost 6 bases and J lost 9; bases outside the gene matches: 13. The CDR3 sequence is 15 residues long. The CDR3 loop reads CASRTGTGPLGEQFF. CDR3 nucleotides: TGTGCCAGCAGAACAGGGACAGGACCCCTTGGTGAGCAGTTCTTC.